Following are 7 T cell receptor beta chains from one sample sequenced in a study of blood T cell repertoires in COVID-19. TCRdb's table, derived via immunoSEQ multiplex PCR, lists solely in-frame clones and lacks some. The sample records fewer than 250,000 clones, about 87% being singletons. Source material: PBMCs or T cells enriched from blood (not recorded which). Receptor source: a woman aged 25-40 years with acute COVID-19.

This chain links TRBV5-4 with TRBJ2-5; possible D gene TRBD2, 6 bases. The CDR3 is made up of 13 amino acids. Germline values: CDR1 SGHNT, CDR2 YYREEE (reference sequence). V was cut by 1 base and J by 2 bases, with 6 bases left in between. The CDR3 region is CASSLRGQETQYF. DNA for the CDR3: TGTGCCAGCAGCTTGCGGGGGCAAGAGACCCAGTACTTC.

The V and J genes are TRBV18 and TRBJ2-6; TRBD2 matches 12 bases. V was clipped by 1 base and J by 0 bases; unmatched bases: 4. This CDR3 is 19 amino acids long. CDR1 and CDR2 (germline): KGHSH, LQKENI. CDR3 DNA: TGTGCCAGCTCACCACGACTAGCGGGGGATGCCTCTGGGGCCAACGTCCTGACTTTC. Its translation: CASSPRLAGDASGANVLTF.

The gene calls are TRBV6-6 and TRBJ1-5; no definite D call. Germline V lookup: CDR1 MNHNY, CDR2 SVGAGI (reference sequence). This CDR3 is built from 15 residues. Between the trimmed V and J ends, which lost 3 bases and 0 bases, there was a span of 9 bases. The CDR3 DNA reads as TGTGCCAGCAGTTATGATGAGGATAGCAATCAGCCCCAGCATTTT. This sequence encodes CASSYDEDSNQPQHF.

The chain joins TRBV4-1 to TRBJ1-1; D remains ambiguous. CDR3 length equals 13 residues. The V and J ends lost 5 bases and 3 bases respectively, with 10 bases between them. CDR1 and CDR2 (germline): MGHRA, YSYEKL. The DNA for the CDR3 is TGCGCCAGCAGCTACCAGTTGGACACTGAAGCTTTCTTT. As protein: CASSYQLDTEAFF.

The chain links TRBV6-5 to TRBJ1-2, with 8 bases matching TRBD1. This CDR3 region has 13 residues. Germline CDR1 reads MNHEY; CDR2 reads SVGAGI. V was clipped by 2 bases and J by 8 bases; unmatched bases: 4. The DNA for the CDR3 is TGTGCCAGCAGTTACGACAGGGGCGAGGGCTACACCTTC. Translation: CASSYDRGEGYTF.

The rearrangement uses TRBV4-1 and TRBJ2-1; TRBD2 matches 12 bases. The CDR3 is 15 residues long. The V gene end was trimmed by 5 bases and the J gene end by 4 bases; junction bases not matched to a gene: 3. Germline CDR1 and CDR2: MGHRA and YSYEKL. The CDR3 DNA reads as TGCGCCAGCAGCTCTCTAGCGGGGGGGTACAATGAGCAGTTCTTC. It is translated as CASSSLAGGYNEQFF.

The chain has TRBV27 and TRBJ2-4; TRBD1 aligns across 8 bases. V trimming: 3 bases; J trimming: 6 bases; junction bases outside the gene matches: 19. The CDR3 totals 19 residues. In germline, CDR1 is MNHEY, CDR2 SMNVEV (reference sequence). The CDR3 here is CASSLLAGRTGNRINIQYF. The CDR3 nucleotides are TGTGCCAGCAGTTTGCTCGCCGGCCGGACAGGGAATCGGATAAACATTCAGTACTTC.